This is a list of T cell receptor beta chains from one sample in a study of CD8+ T cells in alopecia areata. Method: immunoSEQ multiplex PCR; TCRdb's copy keeps in-frame clones and lacks some. The sample includes fewer than 100,000 clones, under 45% of them seen just once. Sequenced input: CD4+ T cells sorted from blood. The origin of the receptors is a human donor with alopecia areata. The CDR3 runs from the conserved cysteine through the conserved F or W. D genes are given only for firm matches. Size is stated for part of the rows, as once, few or many counts, or as a class when the clone is expanded.

J | D | V | size | DNA | CDR3
TRBJ2-5 | NA | TRBV7-9 | NA | TGTGCCAGCAGCAACCGAAAGGGAGAGACCCAGTACTTC | CASSNRKGETQYF
TRBJ2-7 | NA | TRBV6-1 | few | TGTGCCAGCAGTGCCCACAACGACGAGCAGTACTTC | CASSAHNDEQYF
TRBJ2-7 | NA | TRBV23-1 | NA | TGCGCCAGCCTCGGGACCGGTATTCGGTACTTGGTGGAGCAGTACTTC | CASLGTGIRYLVEQYF
TRBJ2-5 | TRBD2 | TRBV29-1 | NA | TGCAGCGTTGATGCTAGCGGGAGTTGGGGGACCCAGTACTTC | CSVDASGSWGTQYF
TRBJ1-2 | NA | TRBV29-1 | NA | TGCAGCGTCTCAATGGGCGGGAATCAAGGCTACACCTTC | CSVSMGGNQGYTF
TRBJ2-5 | NA | TRBV7-2 | few | TGTGCCAGCAGCCGCGGGACAGAAGAGACCCAGTACTTC | CASSRGTEETQYF
TRBJ1-1 | NA | TRBV30 | once | TGTGCCTGGAGCATCCTGACAGTGAACACTGAAGCTTTCTTT | CAWSILTVNTEAFF
TRBJ2-1 | TRBD2 | TRBV30 | NA | TGTGCCTGGAGTCCCCTTGCGGGGGCCTACAATGAGCAGTTCTTC | CAWSPLAGAYNEQFF
TRBJ2-7 | TRBD1 | TRBV5-1 | NA | TGCGCCAGCAGCTTGGGGGACAGAGGGTCCGAGCAGTACTTC | CASSLGDRGSEQYF
TRBJ2-1 | TRBD2 | TRBV15 | NA | TGTGCCACCAGCAGAGGGGGGCGGGCTAGCGGGAGGGATAGTGAGCAGTTCTTC | CATSRGGRASGRDSEQFF
TRBJ2-7 | NA | TRBV6-6 | NA | TGTGCCAGCAGGGCGGGACGGTCCTACGAGCAGTACTTC | CASRAGRSYEQYF
TRBJ2-6 | TRBD1 | TRBV28 | NA | TGTGCCAGCAGTTCAGGGGGATACTCTGGGGCCAACGTCCTGACTTTC | CASSSGGYSGANVLTF
TRBJ2-7 | NA | TRBV28 | NA | TGTGCCAGCAGTTTCACAGGCTACGAGCAGTACTTC | CASSFTGYEQYF
TRBJ1-2 | NA | TRBV5-6 | few | TGTGCCAGCAGCTTGGTCGGCAGGGGAGACTATGGCTACACCTTC | CASSLVGRGDYGYTF
TRBJ2-2 | NA | TRBV9 | NA | TGTGCCAGCAATACCGGGGAGCTGTTTTTT | CASNTGELFF
TRBJ1-2 | NA | TRBV30 | NA | TGTGCCTGGAGTACCCCCGGGACACTCACCTATGGCTACACCTTC | CAWSTPGTLTYGYTF
TRBJ1-1 | TRBD1 | TRBV29-1 | few | TGCAGCGTTGCCCTCAAGACAGGGAGCACTGAAGCTTTCTTT | CSVALKTGSTEAFF
TRBJ2-7 | TRBD2 | TRBV13 | few | TGTGCCAGCAGCCGAGGGGCTAGCGGGGGGACCTACGAGCAGTACTTC | CASSRGASGGTYEQYF
TRBJ1-2 | NA | TRBV7-9 | NA | TGTGCCAGCAGCCTTCGACAGGATGGCTACACCTTC | CASSLRQDGYTF
TRBJ2-5 | NA | TRBV7-2 | NA | TGTGCCAGCAGCTCAGGACAGATTCAAGAGACCCAGTACTTC | CASSSGQIQETQYF
TRBJ2-7 | NA | TRBV7-2 | NA | TGTGCCAGCAGCTTTAATAGCGGCTCCTACGAGCAGTACTTC | CASSFNSGSYEQYF
TRBJ2-2 | TRBD1 | TRBV29-1 | NA | TGCAGCGTACATAGACAGGGGTTTCGCGGGGAGCTGTTTTTT | CSVHRQGFRGELFF
TRBJ2-2 | NA | TRBV29-1 | NA | TGCAGCGTTCGTGCAGGGTGGGCCGGGGAGCTGTTTTTT | CSVRAGWAGELFF